This is a list of T cell receptor beta chains from one sample in a study of shared clonotypes between healthy human individuals. Some clones are missing from TCRdb's copy, which holds only in-frame ones; the method was immunoSEQ multiplex PCR. The sample contains around 1.5 million clones, 95% to 99% of which appear only once. The specimen sequenced was naive CD4+ T cells sorted from blood. The source of these receptors is a man younger than 45 in good health. Both conserved end residues are part of each CDR3. The D gene is left open where the match is weak. Clone sizes are given selectively: once, few, many, or a class where the clone is expanded.

CDR3aa: CASSLVIGTSGSDEQFF
CDR3nt: TGCGCCAGCAGCTTGGTAATTGGGACTAGCGGGAGTGATGAGCAGTTCTTC
v_gene: TRBV5-1
abundance: NA
j_gene: TRBJ2-1
d_gene: TRBD2

CDR3aa: CASTAVGKWKETQYF
CDR3nt: TGTGCCAGCACCGCCGTGGGGAAGTGGAAAGAGACCCAGTACTTC
v_gene: TRBV27
abundance: NA
j_gene: TRBJ2-5
d_gene: NA

CDR3aa: CASSERRGSTLSGNTIYF
CDR3nt: TGTGCCAGCAGCGAGAGGAGGGGGTCCACTCTGTCTGGAAACACCATATATTTT
v_gene: TRBV9
abundance: NA
j_gene: TRBJ1-3
d_gene: NA

CDR3aa: CASSLGTHSGRPGNTIYF
CDR3nt: TGCGCCAGCAGCTTGGGGACTCACAGTGGGAGACCTGGAAACACCATATATTTT
v_gene: TRBV5-1
abundance: NA
j_gene: TRBJ1-3
d_gene: NA

CDR3aa: CASSLGGAGQETQYF
CDR3nt: TGTGCCAGCAGCCTCGGGGGAGCGGGACAAGAGACCCAGTACTTC
v_gene: TRBV4-2
abundance: NA
j_gene: TRBJ2-5
d_gene: TRBD2

CDR3aa: CATRQDNQPQHF
CDR3nt: TGTGCCACCAGACAGGACAATCAGCCCCAGCATTTT
v_gene: TRBV10-3
abundance: once
j_gene: TRBJ1-5
d_gene: NA

CDR3aa: CASRPQGESSYEQYF
CDR3nt: TGTGCCAGCAGGCCTCAGGGTGAAAGCTCCTACGAGCAGTACTTC
v_gene: TRBV28
abundance: NA
j_gene: TRBJ2-7
d_gene: NA

CDR3aa: CASSEGLFGGNTEAFF
CDR3nt: TGCGCCAGCAGTGAAGGTTTGTTTGGGGGAAACACTGAAGCTTTCTTT
v_gene: TRBV10-1
abundance: NA
j_gene: TRBJ1-1
d_gene: NA

CDR3aa: CAGGGQVNEKLFF
CDR3nt: TGTGCTGGAGGGGGGCAGGTTAATGAAAAACTGTTTTTT
v_gene: TRBV30
abundance: NA
j_gene: TRBJ1-4
d_gene: NA

CDR3aa: CASSLRGHEQYF
CDR3nt: TGTGCCAGCAGTTTGCGGGGCCACGAGCAGTACTTC
v_gene: TRBV6-5
abundance: NA
j_gene: TRBJ2-7
d_gene: NA

CDR3aa: CASSESTALGSNQPQHF
CDR3nt: TGTGCCAGCAGTGAATCTACAGCGCTAGGGAGCAATCAGCCCCAGCATTTT
v_gene: TRBV6-1
abundance: once
j_gene: TRBJ1-5
d_gene: NA

CDR3aa: CASSDQYSGNTIYF
CDR3nt: TGCGCCAGCAGCGATCAGTACTCTGGAAACACCATATATTTT
v_gene: TRBV5-1
abundance: NA
j_gene: TRBJ1-3
d_gene: NA

CDR3aa: CASSEASGSHEQYF
CDR3nt: TGTGCCAGCAGCGAGGCTAGCGGGAGTCACGAGCAGTACTTC
v_gene: TRBV21-1
abundance: once
j_gene: TRBJ2-7
d_gene: NA

CDR3aa: CASSQDSPGLAGDHGELFF
CDR3nt: TGCGCCAGCAGCCAAGATTCACCGGGACTAGCGGGAGATCACGGGGAGCTGTTTTTT
v_gene: TRBV4-1
abundance: NA
j_gene: TRBJ2-2
d_gene: TRBD2

CDR3aa: CASSIDEGTGNQPQHF
CDR3nt: TGTGCCAGTAGTATAGATGAGGGTACGGGCAATCAGCCCCAGCATTTT
v_gene: TRBV19
abundance: NA
j_gene: TRBJ1-5
d_gene: NA

CDR3aa: CASSFGSSAGETQYF
CDR3nt: TGCGCCAGCAGCTTCGGTTCTAGCGCAGGGGAGACCCAGTACTTC
v_gene: TRBV5-1
abundance: NA
j_gene: TRBJ2-5
d_gene: NA

CDR3aa: CATSRGASSYNEQFF
CDR3nt: TGTGCCACCAGCAGAGGAGCTAGCTCCTACAATGAGCAGTTCTTC
v_gene: TRBV15
abundance: NA
j_gene: TRBJ2-1
d_gene: NA

CDR3aa: CAIARTGPEYYEQYF
CDR3nt: TGTGCCATCGCACGGACAGGTCCGGAGTACTACGAGCAGTACTTC
v_gene: TRBV10-3
abundance: NA
j_gene: TRBJ2-7
d_gene: TRBD1

CDR3aa: CASSLQLENIQYF
CDR3nt: TGTGCCAGCAGCTTACAACTTGAGAACATTCAGTACTTC
v_gene: TRBV7-2
abundance: NA
j_gene: TRBJ2-4
d_gene: NA

CDR3aa: CASSPGLVRETQYF
CDR3nt: TGTGCCAGCAGCCCCGGACTAGTCCGGGAGACCCAGTACTTC
v_gene: TRBV13
abundance: NA
j_gene: TRBJ2-5
d_gene: TRBD2

CDR3aa: CASSVENYNEQFF
CDR3nt: TGTGCCAGCAGCGTGGAGAACTACAATGAGCAGTTCTTC
v_gene: TRBV2
abundance: NA
j_gene: TRBJ2-1
d_gene: NA

CDR3aa: CASSLLAVVNEQFF
CDR3nt: TGTGCCAGCAGCTTACTAGCGGTGGTCAATGAGCAGTTCTTC
v_gene: TRBV5-4
abundance: once
j_gene: TRBJ2-1
d_gene: TRBD2

CDR3aa: CASSLASGLTEKLFF
CDR3nt: TGTGCCAGCAGCTTAGCCTCCGGGCTCACGGAAAAACTGTTTTTT
v_gene: TRBV7-9
abundance: NA
j_gene: TRBJ1-4
d_gene: NA

CDR3aa: CASSLRGVESYGYTF
CDR3nt: TGTGCCAGCAGCTTAAGGGGGGTCGAGAGCTATGGCTACACCTTC
v_gene: TRBV7-9
abundance: NA
j_gene: TRBJ1-2
d_gene: NA

CDR3aa: CASSPPLPSGNNEQFF
CDR3nt: TGTGCCAGCTCACCACCGTTGCCTAGCGGGAATAATGAGCAGTTCTTC
v_gene: TRBV18
abundance: NA
j_gene: TRBJ2-1
d_gene: TRBD2

CDR3aa: CASSRGPNYGYTF
CDR3nt: TGTGCCAGCAGCCGGGGACCGAACTATGGCTACACCTTC
v_gene: TRBV6-1
abundance: NA
j_gene: TRBJ1-2
d_gene: NA

CDR3aa: CASSTGTGGQETQYF
CDR3nt: TGTGCCAGTAGTACCGGGACAGGGGGCCAAGAGACCCAGTACTTC
v_gene: TRBV19
abundance: few
j_gene: TRBJ2-5
d_gene: TRBD1

CDR3aa: CASSSGQGAPQQYF
CDR3nt: TGTGCCAGCAGTTCGGGACAGGGTGCACCGCAGCAGTACTTC
v_gene: TRBV6-5
abundance: NA
j_gene: TRBJ2-7
d_gene: TRBD1

CDR3aa: CASSLRGQETQYF
CDR3nt: TGTGCCAGCAGTTTAAGGGGGCAAGAGACCCAGTACTTC
v_gene: TRBV6-1
abundance: NA
j_gene: TRBJ2-5
d_gene: NA

CDR3aa: CASSFRGGNTEAFF
CDR3nt: TGTGCCAGCAGCTTCCGAGGGGGGAACACTGAAGCTTTCTTT
v_gene: TRBV7-2
abundance: NA
j_gene: TRBJ1-1
d_gene: NA

CDR3aa: CASSLVGRDSYNEQFF
CDR3nt: TGCGCCAGCAGCTTGGTGGGCAGGGATTCCTACAATGAGCAGTTCTTC
v_gene: TRBV5-1
abundance: NA
j_gene: TRBJ2-1
d_gene: NA

CDR3aa: CASSLLPTSGRSYEQYF
CDR3nt: TGTGCCAGCAGCTTACTCCCGACTAGCGGGAGATCCTACGAGCAGTACTTC
v_gene: TRBV7-8
abundance: NA
j_gene: TRBJ2-7
d_gene: TRBD2